This T cell receptor beta chain was profiled in a study of T cells expressing NK-cell markers. Study background: Investigators obtained TCR beta repertoires from sorted CD3+CD56+NKG2C+, CD3+CD56+NKG2C- and CD3+CD56-NKG2C+ T cells. Study findings and constraints: The leading position in the CD3+CD56-NKG2C+ fraction of several donors also went to these clonotypes. Of the CD8+ T cell pool in over 5 donors, roughly 1.0-8% was accounted for by dominant NKG2C+ clonotypes.

The CDR3 sequence is 18 residues long. TCRdb re-analyzed the 5' RACE reads; it lists each CDR3 protein once, without DNA. The repertoire table contains 200,000 to 300,000 distinct CDR3 sequences. Turning to this clonotype: Its antigen is currently unknown.

The TCR comes from a woman between 18 and 70 years old in good health. The chain employs TRBV12-3 or TRBV12-4 and TRBJ2-6; there is no DNA to check the TCRdb D call of TRBD1. The sample consisted of blood T cells: a sorted CD56 or NKG2C T cell subset, CD4+ or CD8+ T cells, or bulk PBMC T cells (not recorded which). This CDR3 reads CASSLNRDRGKGANVLTF.